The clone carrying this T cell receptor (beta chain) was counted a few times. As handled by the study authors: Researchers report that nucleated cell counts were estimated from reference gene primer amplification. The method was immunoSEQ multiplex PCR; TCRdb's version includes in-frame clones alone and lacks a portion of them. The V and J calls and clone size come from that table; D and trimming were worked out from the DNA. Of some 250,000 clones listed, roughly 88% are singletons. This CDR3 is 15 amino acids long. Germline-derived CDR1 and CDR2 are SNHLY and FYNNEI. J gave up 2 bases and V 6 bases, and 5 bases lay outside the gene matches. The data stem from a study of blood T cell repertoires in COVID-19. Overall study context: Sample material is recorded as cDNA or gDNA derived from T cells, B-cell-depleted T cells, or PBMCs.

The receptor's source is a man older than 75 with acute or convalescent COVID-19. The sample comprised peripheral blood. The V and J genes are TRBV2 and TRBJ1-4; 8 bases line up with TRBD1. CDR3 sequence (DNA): TGTGCCAGCAGAGCCCGGACAGGGACTAATGAAAAACTGTTTTTT. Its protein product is CASRARTGTNEKLFF.